The present TCR beta chain was sequenced within a study of response to subunit inactivated influenza vaccine. TCRdb redid the calling of the RT-PCR reads with MiXCR, one entry per CDR3 protein. The data hold about 500,000 distinct CDR3 sequences, with approximately 15% observed a single time. V lost 6 bases and J lost 6, with 15 bases in between. This CDR3 has 14 amino acids. In germline, CDR1 is MNHEY, CDR2 SMNVEV (reference sequence). This chain links TRBV27 with TRBJ2-1; D may be TRBD2 (6 bases). The sequencing here drew on CD4+ T cells sorted from PBMCs, taken around 25 months after vaccination. This clonotype originated in a man between 50 and 75 years old who received an inactivated influenza vaccine. CDR3 sequence reads: CASRTSVGGNEQFF. The CDR3 nucleotides read TGTGCCAGCAGAACCAGTGTGGGAGGCAATGAGCAGTTCTTC.